This TCR beta chain was obtained from a study of T cell changes during pregnancy in multiple sclerosis. Repertoires were generated with immunoSEQ multiplex PCR, while TCRdb's copy carries only in-frame clones and drops some. The sample has around 80,000 clones; about 90% are singletons. Per germline, CDR1 SGHTA and CDR2 FQGNSA. CDR3 length: 15 residues. V was clipped by 5 bases and J by 3 bases, with 16 bases between them. The chain joins TRBV7-2 to TRBJ1-2, with D perhaps matching TRBD1 (5 bases). Material: peripheral blood, obtained before pregnancy. The receptor comes from a female donor with multiple sclerosis, enrolled in a pregnancy study. The CDR3 region is CASSPSGAGDYGYTF. In DNA, the CDR3 is TGTGCCAGCAGCCCAAGCGGGGCAGGCGACTATGGCTACACCTTC.